This T cell receptor (beta chain) was sequenced in a study of CD8+ T cells in alopecia areata. About the research overall: Among treated patients, oral tofacitinib was administered at 5 to 10 mg twice daily. Tofacitinib exposure lasted 6 to 18 months, followed by 6 months off drug.

Treatment described: oral pan-JAK inhibitor, 5-10 mg twice daily. As part of sample collection, lesional scalp punch biopsies and peripheral blood were taken from alopecia areata patients. Germline lookup yields CDR1 MRHNA and CDR2 SNTAGT. The V end lost 4 bases, the J end lost 1 base, and 7 bases lay between the germline ends. The CDR3 spans 14 residues. A few counts support this clone. Its antigen is not known. RNA was extracted and reverse transcribed into cDNA as the sequencing template. Sequenced by immunoSEQ multiplex PCR; TCRdb stores in-frame clones only, minus some. The sample carries about 280,000 clones, 58% recorded once. Regarding the study as a whole: With tofacitinib ongoing, many expanded lesional clones persisted in both scalp and blood.

The sample in question was CD4+ T cells sorted from blood, obtained at week 24, from a patient treated with tofacitinib. This clonotype was sampled from a human donor with alopecia areata. The V call is TRBV6-4, the J call TRBJ2-2; D is uncertain. The CDR3 bases are TGTGCCAGCAGTGGGTACCAGAACACCGGGGAGCTGTTTTTT. This codes for CASSGYQNTGELFF.